Listed below are T cell receptor beta chains from one sample, sequenced in a study of blood T cell repertoires in COVID-19. Sequencing was performed with immunoSEQ multiplex PCR; in TCRdb, only in-frame clones are kept and a portion is missing. Here the sample spans roughly 280,000 clones, roughly 90% being singletons. The source material was peripheral blood. The receptors originated from a woman in her 30s with COVID-19, enrolled during active disease. CDR3s include the opening cysteine and the closing phenylalanine or tryptophan. D genes are given only for firm matches. Size values are once, few and many counts, or a class for expanded clones, and some rows have none.

TRBJ2-7 . . TRBV7-8 CASSLEGRYEQYF TGTGCCAGCAGCTTAGAGGGGCGGTACGAGCAGTACTTC
TRBJ2-7 . . TRBV28 CASSSPGKRESPSYEQYF TGTGCCAGCAGTTCCCCAGGGAAACGGGAGAGTCCATCCTACGAGCAGTACTTC
TRBJ1-1 . . TRBV5-4 CASSFTDNTEAFF TGTGCCAGCAGCTTTACTGATAACACTGAAGCTTTCTTT
TRBJ2-1 TRBD2 . TRBV10-3 CASTASGREGEQFF TGTGCGTCCACAGCTAGCGGGAGAGAAGGTGAGCAGTTCTTC
TRBJ2-7 TRBD1 . TRBV24-1 CATSDRGQQYF TGTGCCACCAGCGACAGGGGGCAGCAGTACTTC
TRBJ2-1 TRBD2 . TRBV2 CASSGLATSHSYNEQFF TGTGCCAGCTCGGGACTAGCGACATCTCACTCCTACAATGAGCAGTTCTTC
TRBJ1-2 . . TRBV5-4 CASSLARDGYTF TGTGCCAGCAGCTTGGCGAGGGATGGCTACACCTTC
TRBJ2-7 . . TRBV5-4 CASSWQNYEQYF TGTGCCAGCAGCTGGCAGAACTACGAGCAGTACTTC
TRBJ2-1 TRBD1 . TRBV4-1 CASSPSRGGQGANEQFF TGCGCCAGCAGCCCCTCCCGAGGGGGACAGGGGGCGAATGAGCAGTTCTTC
TRBJ1-6 . . TRBV3-1/TRBV3-2 CASSQDMRWRFGNSPLHF TGTGCCAGCAGCCAAGATATGCGGTGGAGATTCGGTAATTCACCCCTCCACTTT
TRBJ1-5 . . TRBV6-2/TRBV6-3 CASSFSSGASNQPQHF TGTGCCAGCAGTTTCTCATCAGGGGCCTCCAATCAGCCCCAGCATTTT
TRBJ2-7 TRBD1 . TRBV6-5 CASSYLPGQGIDEQYF TGTGCCAGCAGTTATCTCCCGGGACAGGGGATAGACGAGCAGTACTTC
TRBJ2-5 . . TRBV5-6 CASSLGIAWRQQETQYF TGTGCCAGCAGCTTGGGTATTGCGTGGCGGCAACAAGAGACCCAGTACTTC
TRBJ2-2 TRBD2 . TRBV6-1 CASSALIAGALIAGTGELFF TGTGCCAGCAGTGCGCTTATAGCGGGAGCGCTTATCGCGGGCACCGGGGAGCTGTTTTTT
TRBJ2-2 . . TRBV5-1 CASSLLGRPDTGELFF TGCGCCAGCAGCTTGCTAGGGAGACCGGACACCGGGGAGCTGTTTTTT
TRBJ1-2 TRBD1 . TRBV2 CANRGQRNYGYTF TGTGCCAACCGGGGACAGAGGAACTATGGCTACACCTTC
TRBJ2-3 . . TRBV30 CAWSVTATDTQYF TGTGCCTGGAGTGTGACTGCCACAGATACGCAGTATTTT
TRBJ1-2 . few TRBV4-1 CASSQELGTPLSYTF TGCGCCAGCAGCCAAGAACTCGGGACACCACTTAGCTACACCTTC
TRBJ1-6 . . TRBV19 CASSSQDWNSPLHF TGTGCCAGTAGTTCCCAGGACTGGAATTCACCCCTCCACTTT
TRBJ2-7 TRBD1 . TRBV30 CAWNSDRGAYEQYF TGTGCCTGGAATTCGGACAGGGGGGCGTACGAGCAGTACTTC
TRBJ1-6 TRBD1 . TRBV30 CAWSWTGGNSPLHF TGTGCCTGGAGCTGGACAGGGGGCAATTCACCCCTCCACTTT
TRBJ2-1 TRBD1 once TRBV29-1 CSVESQGWEQFF TGCAGCGTCGAATCACAGGGGTGGGAGCAGTTCTTC
TRBJ1-1 . . TRBV10-1 CASSRQPNTEAFF TGCGCCAGCAGCAGACAGCCGAACACTGAAGCTTTCTTT
TRBJ2-2 TRBD1 . TRBV28 CASSPTGGDRGGELFF TGTGCCAGCAGCCCTACAGGGGGCGATCGTGGCGGGGAGCTGTTTTTT
TRBJ2-5 TRBD1 . TRBV27 CASQGQGARKTQYF TGTGCCAGCCAAGGACAGGGGGCTAGAAAGACCCAGTACTTC
TRBJ1-5 . . TRBV7-6 CASSLAAGQGTMESNQPQHF TGTGCCAGCAGCTTAGCGGCAGGGCAGGGCACTATGGAGAGCAATCAGCCCCAGCATTTT
TRBJ1-4 . . TRBV7-8 CASSLRRTVATNEKLFF TGTGCCAGCAGCCTTCGACGGACAGTTGCAACTAATGAAAAACTGTTTTTT
TRBJ2-7 . . TRBV14 CASSQRLVSSYEQYF TGTGCCAGCAGCCAGCGACTAGTGAGCTCCTACGAGCAGTACTTC
TRBJ2-1 TRBD1 . TRBV7-9 CASSQTGVWEQFF TGTGCCAGCAGCCAGACAGGGGTTTGGGAGCAGTTCTTC
TRBJ2-7 TRBD1 . TRBV7-8 CASSRTGTGYKQYF TGTGCCAGCAGCCGAACTGGGACAGGGTATAAGCAGTACTTC
TRBJ2-7 TRBD2 . TRBV6-4 CASRDGLANEQYF TGTGCCAGCAGAGATGGACTAGCGAACGAGCAGTACTTC
TRBJ1-4 . . TRBV27 CASSVQGLANEKLFF TGTGCCAGCAGTGTACAGGGTCTGGCTAATGAAAAACTGTTTTTT
TRBJ1-5 . . TRBV28 CASSPRYANQPQHF TGTGCCAGCAGCCCTCGCTATGCCAATCAGCCCCAGCATTTT
TRBJ2-2 . . TRBV2 CASRRDRTSTGELFF TGTGCCAGCAGGCGGGACCGAACAAGCACCGGGGAGCTGTTTTTT
TRBJ2-7 TRBD2 . TRBV6-5 CASSYSPGLGANEQYF TGTGCCAGCAGTTACTCCCCGGGACTAGGAGCAAACGAGCAGTACTTC
TRBJ2-2 . . TRBV10-3 CAISESGGTGELFF TGTGCCATCAGTGAGTCTGGCGGAACCGGGGAGCTGTTTTTT
TRBJ2-6 TRBD2 few TRBV5-1 CASSILAGESGANVLTF TGCGCCAGCAGCATCCTAGCGGGAGAGTCTGGGGCCAACGTCCTGACTTTC
TRBJ1-4 . . TRBV6-1 CASSEWPEAQNEKLFF TGTGCCAGCAGTGAATGGCCGGAGGCACAAAATGAAAAACTGTTTTTT
TRBJ1-1 . . TRBV6-2/TRBV6-3 CASSYATGTNTEAFF TGTGCCAGCAGTTACGCTACAGGGACGAACACTGAAGCTTTCTTT
TRBJ2-3 . once TRBV28 CASSLRESDTQYF TGTGCCAGCAGTTTGCGGGAATCAGATACGCAGTATTTT
TRBJ2-3 TRBD2 . TRBV3-1/TRBV3-2 CASSQIAGGPDTQYF TGTGCCAGCAGCCAAATAGCGGGAGGGCCAGATACGCAGTATTTT
TRBJ2-2 TRBD2 . TRBV5-4 CASSTRLAEDTGELFF TGTGCCAGCAGCACCCGACTAGCGGAAGACACCGGGGAGCTGTTTTTT
TRBJ2-7 . once TRBV28 CASSRRYEQYF TGTGCCAGCAGCAGGCGCTACGAGCAGTACTTC
TRBJ2-1 . . TRBV6-5 CASREQTVNEQFF TGTGCCAGCAGGGAGCAAACTGTCAATGAGCAGTTCTTC
TRBJ2-1 . once TRBV3-1/TRBV3-2 CASKGVGGGYNEQFF TGTGCCAGCAAAGGGGTGGGAGGCGGCTACAATGAGCAGTTCTTC
TRBJ2-3 TRBD1 . TRBV7-3 CASSTTGGADTQYF TGTGCCAGCAGCACAACAGGGGGCGCAGATACGCAGTATTTT
TRBJ1-6 . . TRBV4-3 CASSQGQYNSPLHF TGCGCCAGCAGCCAAGGACAGTATAATTCACCCCTCCACTTT
TRBJ2-7 TRBD1 . TRBV28 CASRPTGQGKYEQYF TGTGCCAGCAGGCCGACCGGACAGGGCAAGTACGAGCAGTACTTC
TRBJ1-1 TRBD1 once TRBV6-5 CASSYSRGLGEAFF TGTGCCAGCAGTTACTCGAGGGGGCTGGGTGAAGCTTTCTTT
TRBJ2-1 . few TRBV7-2 CASNPSGGRNNEQFF TGTGCCAGCAACCCCAGCGGAGGGAGAAACAATGAGCAGTTCTTC
TRBJ1-2 TRBD1 . TRBV9 CASSALGGQGRYGYTF TGTGCCAGCAGCGCCCTAGGGGGACAGGGGCGGTATGGCTACACCTTC